This T cell receptor beta chain was sequenced during a study of blood T cells in healthy people across ages. Germline V CDR1 and CDR2: MNHEY, SMNVEV (reference sequence). The CDR3 sequence is 15 residues long. Then a second PCR, running roughly 7 to 11 cycles, was carried out with a sample-barcoded 5' primer and a J-beta primer mix. TCRdb redid the calling of the 5' RACE reads with MiXCR, one entry per CDR3 protein. In the table there are 1.5 million to 2 million distinct CDR3 sequences, about 50% of which are singletons. The chain recombines TRBV27 with TRBJ2-1; 7 bases agree with TRBD2. The assigned J gene may be wrong: the sequence end matches TRBJ2-7 better. The TCR sequence derives from a woman aged 35 to 49 in good health. The sequencing input was blood. The CDR3 reads CASTGGRVSYNEQYF. Written as DNA, the CDR3 is TGTGCCAGCACCGGGGGGAGAGTAAGCTACAATGAGCAGTACTTC.